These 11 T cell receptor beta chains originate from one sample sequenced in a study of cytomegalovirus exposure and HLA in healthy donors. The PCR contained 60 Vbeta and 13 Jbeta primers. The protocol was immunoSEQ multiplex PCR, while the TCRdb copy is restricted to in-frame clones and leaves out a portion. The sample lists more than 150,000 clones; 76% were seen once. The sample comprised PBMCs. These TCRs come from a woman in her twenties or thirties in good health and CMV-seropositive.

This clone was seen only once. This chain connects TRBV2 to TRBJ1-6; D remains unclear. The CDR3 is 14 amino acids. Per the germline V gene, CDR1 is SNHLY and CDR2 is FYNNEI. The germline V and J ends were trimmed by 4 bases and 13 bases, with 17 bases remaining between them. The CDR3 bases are TGTGCCAGCAGTGCAGAGAACGCGGGAGCCCCCCTCCACTTT. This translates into CASSAENAGAPLHF.

The CDR3: CASSLDGGSNYGYTF. Here the CDR3 DNA reads TGTGCCAGCAGCTTAGACGGCGGCAGCAACTATGGCTACACCTTC. The chain combines TRBV11-3 with TRBJ1-2; D gene uncertain. The CDR3 runs 15 residues. V lost 0 bases and J 2 bases, leaving 10 bases between the germline ends. The germline V gene has CDR1 SGHNT and CDR2 YENEEA.

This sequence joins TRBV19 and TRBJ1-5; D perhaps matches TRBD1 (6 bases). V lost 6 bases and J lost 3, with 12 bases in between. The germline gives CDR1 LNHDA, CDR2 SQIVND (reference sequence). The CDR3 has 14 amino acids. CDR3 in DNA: TGTGCCAGTAGGACTAACAGGGTCAATCAGCCCCAGCATTTT. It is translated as CASRTNRVNQPQHF.

CDR3: CASRPQGSGEEQYF. DNA for the CDR3: TGTGCCAGCAGACCTCAGGGGTCCGGGGAAGAGCAGTACTTC. The V and J genes are TRBV27 and TRBJ2-7, with a possible D match to TRBD1 (6 bases). There are 14 residues in the CDR3. V was pared by 6 bases and J by 7 bases, with 19 bases between. Germline V gene sequence: CDR1 MNHEY, CDR2 SMNVEV (reference sequence).

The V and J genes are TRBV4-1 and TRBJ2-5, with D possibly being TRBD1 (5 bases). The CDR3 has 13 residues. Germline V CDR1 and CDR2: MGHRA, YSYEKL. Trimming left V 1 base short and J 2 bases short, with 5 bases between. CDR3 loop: CASSQGQQETQYF. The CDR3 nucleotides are TGCGCCAGCAGCCAAGGACAGCAAGAGACCCAGTACTTC.

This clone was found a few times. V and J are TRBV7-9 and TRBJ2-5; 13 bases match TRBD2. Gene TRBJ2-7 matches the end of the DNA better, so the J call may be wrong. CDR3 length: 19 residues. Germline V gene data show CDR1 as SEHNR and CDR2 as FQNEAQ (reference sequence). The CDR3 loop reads CASSHHRIRTSGGSYEQYF. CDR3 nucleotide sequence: TGTGCCAGCAGCCACCACAGGATCCGGACTAGCGGGGGATCCTACGAGCAGTACTTC.

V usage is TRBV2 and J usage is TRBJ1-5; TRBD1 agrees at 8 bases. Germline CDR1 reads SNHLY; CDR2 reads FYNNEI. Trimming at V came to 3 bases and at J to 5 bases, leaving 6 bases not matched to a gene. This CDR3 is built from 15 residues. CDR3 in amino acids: CASSDRDRYDQPQHF. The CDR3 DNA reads TGTGCCAGCAGTGACAGGGACAGGTACGATCAGCCCCAGCATTTT.

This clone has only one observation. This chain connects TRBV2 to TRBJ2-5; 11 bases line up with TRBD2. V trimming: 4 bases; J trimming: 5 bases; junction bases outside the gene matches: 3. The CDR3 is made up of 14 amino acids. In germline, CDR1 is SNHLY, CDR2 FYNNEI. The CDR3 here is CASSVAGGRETQYF. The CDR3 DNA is TGTGCCAGCAGTGTAGCGGGGGGGCGGGAGACCCAGTACTTC.

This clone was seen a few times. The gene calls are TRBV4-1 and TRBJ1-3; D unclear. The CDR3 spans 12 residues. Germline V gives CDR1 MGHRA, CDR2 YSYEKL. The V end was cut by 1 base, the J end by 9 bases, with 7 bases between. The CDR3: CASSQAGSTIYF. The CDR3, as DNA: TGCGCCAGCAGCCAAGCTGGGAGCACCATATATTTT.

This chain's CDR3 is CATSRDKTGGEKLFF. DNA for the CDR3: TGTGCCACCAGCAGAGATAAGACAGGAGGCGAAAAACTGTTTTTT. V and J are TRBV15 and TRBJ1-4; tentative D call: TRBD1 (6 bases). V dropped 0 bases and J dropped 8 bases, with 13 bases sitting between them. CDR1 and CDR2 (germline): LNHNV, YYDKDF (reference sequence). CDR3 length: 15 amino acids.

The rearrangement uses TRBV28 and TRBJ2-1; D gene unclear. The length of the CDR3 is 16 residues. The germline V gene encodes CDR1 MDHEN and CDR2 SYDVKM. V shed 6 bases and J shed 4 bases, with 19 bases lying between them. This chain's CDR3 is CASSHYRLLLYNEQFF. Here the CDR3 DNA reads TGTGCCAGCAGCCACTACCGTCTACTTCTATACAATGAGCAGTTCTTC.